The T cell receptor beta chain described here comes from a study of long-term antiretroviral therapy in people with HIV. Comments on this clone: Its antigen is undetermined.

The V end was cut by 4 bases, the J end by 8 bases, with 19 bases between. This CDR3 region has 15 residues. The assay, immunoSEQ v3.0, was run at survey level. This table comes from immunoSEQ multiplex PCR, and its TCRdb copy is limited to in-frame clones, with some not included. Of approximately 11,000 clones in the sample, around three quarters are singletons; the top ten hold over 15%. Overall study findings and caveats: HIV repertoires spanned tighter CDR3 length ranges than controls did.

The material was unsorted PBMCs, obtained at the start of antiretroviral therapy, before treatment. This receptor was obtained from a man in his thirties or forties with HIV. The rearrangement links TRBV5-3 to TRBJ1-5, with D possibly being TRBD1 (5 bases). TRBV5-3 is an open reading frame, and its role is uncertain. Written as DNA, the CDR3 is TGTGCCAGAAGCCCCGGGACCGCTGAAGGAGAGCCCCAGCATTTT. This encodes CARSPGTAEGEPQHF.